The 10 T cell receptor beta chains below come from one sample, sequenced in a study of T cell responses to AZD1222 COVID-19 vaccine (dated by TCRdb to the early 2020s). The sample's time point label, decoded: baseline before first vaccination. Library preparation employed the immunoSEQ multiplex PCR assay. This is the immuneACCESS table as TCRdb keeps it, with only in-frame sequences that have V and J called. A part of the clones is gone; compared with another copy, unresolved V genes explain less than half, and the rest is unexplained. Recorded for this sample are about 92,000 clones; around 93% of them occurred a single time. Clones ranked in the top ten supply about 7.5% of the sample. Here the sequenced sample was peripheral blood, taken on day 0 of AZD1222 vaccination. Every receptor here comes from an adult in good health.

The chain couples TRBV15 to TRBJ1-6; tentatively, D is TRBD1 (6 bases). The CDR3 has 17 residues. Germline CDR1 and CDR2: LNHNV and YYDKDF (reference sequence). V lost 5 bases, J lost 6 bases, and 20 bases lay in between. For the CDR3, the DNA is TGTGCCACCAGCGGTGCACAGGGCACCACTCTTAATTCACCCCTCCACTTT. Translating gives CATSGAQGTTLNSPLHF.

This sequence joins TRBV19 and TRBJ1-5; 7 nucleotides line up with TRBD1. Trimming took 2 bases from V and 2 from J; bases not matched to a gene: 3. The CDR3 sequence is 15 residues long. CDR1 LNHDA and CDR2 SQIVND come from the germline V gene (reference sequence). The CDR3 protein is CASSINRGGNQPQHF. The CDR3 DNA follows: TGTGCCAGTAGTATAAACAGGGGTGGCAATCAGCCCCAGCATTTT. Drawing the rest from reference TRBV19 and TRBJ1-5, the complete variable domain is DGGITQSPKYLFRKEGQNVTLSCEQNLNHDAMYWYRQDPGQGLRLIYYSQIVNDFQKGDIAEGYSVSREKKESFPLTVTSAQKNPTAFYLCASSINRGGNQPQHFGDGTRLSIL.

This clone was observed a single time. The chain recombines TRBV19 with TRBJ1-5; D is perhaps TRBD1 (5 bases). The V end lost 3 bases, the J end lost 10 bases, and 22 bases lay between the germline ends. Per the germline V gene, CDR1 is LNHDA and CDR2 is SQIVND (reference sequence). The CDR3 totals 16 residues. The CDR3 sequence is CASSIIGTAVVGPQHF. CDR3 bases: TGTGCCAGTAGTATTATTGGGACCGCCGTAGTCGGCCCCCAGCATTTT.

This rearrangement joins TRBV11-2 to TRBJ1-4; 8 bases match TRBD1. The length of the CDR3 is 14 residues. Germline trimming cut 6 bases from V and 7 bases from J; bases unmatched to any gene: 7. Germline V lookup: CDR1 SGHAT, CDR2 FQNNGV. The CDR3 DNA reads as TGTGCCAGCAGGCCAGGGGGCGCGGCTGAAAAACTGTTTTTT. It encodes CASRPGGAAEKLFF.

This chain uses TRBV28 with TRBJ2-3; D possibly corresponds to TRBD2 (5 bases). Germline CDR1 is MDHEN and CDR2 is SYDVKM. The CDR3 is made up of 13 amino acids. V lost 6 bases and J 2 bases, leaving 9 bases between the germline ends. The CDR3 region is CASRDSNTDTQYF. The CDR3 nucleotides are TGTGCCAGCAGGGACTCTAACACAGATACGCAGTATTTT. Using reference TRBV28 and TRBJ2-3 for the parts outside the CDR3, the full variable domain is DVKVTQSSRYLVKRTGEKVFLECVQDMDHENMFWYRQDPGLGLRLIYFSYDVKMKEKGDIPEGYSVSREKKERFSLILESASTNQTSMYLCASRDSNTDTQYFGPGTRLTVL.

This clone came up once. The V call is TRBV7-9, the J call TRBJ1-4, with D uncertain. V lost 5 bases and J lost 3, with 10 bases in between. Germline CDR1 SEHNR, CDR2 FQNEAQ (reference sequence). The CDR3 consists of 14 residues. In nucleotides, the CDR3 is TGTGCCAGCAGCGCCCGGGCTTCTAATGAAAAACTGTTTTTT. The encoded protein is CASSARASNEKLFF.

This chain uses TRBV14 with TRBJ2-5; either TRBD1 or TRBD2 may fit D (5 bases each). There are 15 residues in the CDR3. V was pared by 0 bases and J by 4 bases, with 12 bases between. Germline lookup yields CDR1 SGHDN and CDR2 FVKESK. The CDR3, as DNA: TGTGCCAGCAGCCAAGAAATTTCGAGGGGAGAGACCCAGTACTTC. Translating it yields CASSQEISRGETQYF.

This chain joins TRBV7-3 and TRBJ2-7; D unclear. Per the germline V gene, CDR1 is SGHTA and CDR2 is FQGTGA. The CDR3 spans 13 residues. V was trimmed by 2 bases and J by 3 bases, leaving 8 bases between them. Here the CDR3 DNA reads TGTGCCAGCAGCTTAGGAACGGGCTACGAGCAGTACTTC. Residues: CASSLGTGYEQYF.

The J gene is TRBJ2-7, the V gene TRBV29-1; no definite D call. CDR1 is SQVTM and CDR2 is ANQGSEA in the germline V gene. The CDR3 spans 12 residues. V lost 4 bases and J lost 2, with 9 bases in between. CDR3 sequence: CSVATKPYEQYF. In DNA form, the CDR3 reads TGCAGCGTTGCTACTAAACCCTACGAGCAGTACTTC.

The chain combines TRBV5-4 with TRBJ2-6; D is unclear. The CDR3 has 16 amino acids. V was pared by 0 bases and J by 0 bases, with 7 bases between. The germline CDR1 and CDR2 sequences are SGHNT and YYREEE (reference sequence). CDR3 sequence reads: CASSLDGYSGANVLTF. CDR3 coding DNA: TGTGCCAGCAGCTTGGACGGATACTCTGGGGCCAACGTCCTGACTTTC.